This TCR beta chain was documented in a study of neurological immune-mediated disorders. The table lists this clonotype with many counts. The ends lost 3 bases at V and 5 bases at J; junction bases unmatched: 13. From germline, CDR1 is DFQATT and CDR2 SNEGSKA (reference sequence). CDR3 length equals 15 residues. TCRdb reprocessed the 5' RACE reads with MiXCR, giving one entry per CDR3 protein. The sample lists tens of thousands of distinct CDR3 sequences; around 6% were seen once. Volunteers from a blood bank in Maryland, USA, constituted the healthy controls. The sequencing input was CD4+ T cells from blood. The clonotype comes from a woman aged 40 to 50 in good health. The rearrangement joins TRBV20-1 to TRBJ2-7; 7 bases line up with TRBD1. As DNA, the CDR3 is TGCAGTGCTAGCCCTTTGACAGGGCGGTCGAACGAGCAGTACTTC. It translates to CSASPLTGRSNEQYF.